The 25 T cell receptor beta chains given below trace back to one sample, sequenced in a study of OX40 agonist ivuxolimab in advanced cancers. Profiling relied on immunoSEQ multiplex PCR, and the TCRdb table lists in-frame clones only, not all of them. The sample shows approximately 70,000 clones, 85% to 90% of them seen only once. Sequenced material: CD4+ or CD8+ T cells sorted from blood, taken in a trial of the OX40 agonist ivuxolimab. These receptors were taken from an adult with an advanced solid tumor such as melanoma, head and neck, liver or kidney cancer.

The chain uses TRBV28 and TRBJ1-2, with 8 bases aligning to TRBD1. Germline V gene sequence: CDR1 MDHEN, CDR2 SYDVKM. This CDR3 has 15 amino acids. The V and J ends lost 7 bases and 8 bases, in that order; junction bases with no gene match: 15. The CDR3 region is CASTKTLGQGWGYTF. The CDR3, as DNA: TGTGCCAGCACTAAGACACTAGGACAGGGATGGGGCTACACCTTC.

Of note for this clone: One end of the junction fails to match germline, which may point to a read error. The rearrangement links TRBV5-1 to TRBJ1-4; 11 bases are a match to TRBD1. The CDR3 has 16 amino acids. Germline V gives CDR1 SGHRS, CDR2 YFSETQ. DNA of the CDR3: TGTGCCAGCAGCTCAGTTCCGGGACAGGGGGTGACGGAACTGTTTTTT. It yields the protein CASSSVPGQGVTELFF.

The chain links TRBV25-1 to TRBJ1-3; TRBD1 is a possible D gene (5 bases). CDR1 and CDR2 from the germline V gene are MGHDK and SYGVNS. Trimming removed 7 bases at V and 4 bases at J, with 11 bases between. This CDR3 region has 13 residues. The CDR3 sequence: CASTREVGNTIYF. The CDR3 DNA is TGTGCCAGCACCAGGGAGGTCGGAAACACCATATATTTT.

This sequence joins TRBV7-3 and TRBJ2-2, with D possibly being TRBD1 (6 bases). Trimming took off 9 bases at V and 2 bases at J, with 13 bases between the two ends. The CDR3 length is 14 residues. Germline values: CDR1 SGHTA, CDR2 FQGTGA. In DNA form, the CDR3 reads TGTGCCAGTTCCCAGGGGCAAAACACCGGGGAGCTGTTTTTT. This translates into CASSQGQNTGELFF. Variable domain in full (rest from reference TRBV7-3 and TRBJ2-2): GAGVSQTPSNKVTEKGKYVELRCDPISGHTALYWYRQSLGQGPEFLIYFQGTGAADDSGLPNDRFFAVRPEGSVSTLKIQRTERGDSAVYLCASSQGQNTGELFFGEGSRLTVL.

This rearrangement joins TRBV15 to TRBJ2-5; D is unresolved. V was trimmed by 1 base and J by 1 base, leaving 7 bases between them. The CDR3 is 14 amino acids. Germline CDR1 reads LNHNV; CDR2 reads YYDKDF (reference sequence). The CDR3 region is CATSRGGSQETQYF. CDR3 coding DNA: TGTGCCACCAGCAGAGGTGGCAGCCAAGAGACCCAGTACTTC.

J is TRBJ1-1 and V is TRBV5-1; perhaps TRBD1 as D (5 bases). CDR1 SGHRS and CDR2 YFSETQ come from the germline V gene. Trimming took 3 bases from V and 1 from J, leaving 13 bases between them. This CDR3 has 15 residues. The CDR3 protein is CASSWGGGANTEAFF. CDR3 nucleotide sequence: TGCGCCAGCAGCTGGGGCGGAGGGGCGAACACTGAAGCTTTCTTT.

The V and J genes are TRBV2 and TRBJ2-5; TRBD2 matches at 7 bases. Germline CDR1 and CDR2: SNHLY and FYNNEI. CDR3 length: 14 amino acids. With V trimmed by 3 bases and J by 4 bases, 5 bases remained unmatched. Here the CDR3 reads CASSDPRGVETQYF. The CDR3, as DNA: TGTGCCAGCAGTGACCCCCGGGGGGTAGAGACCCAGTACTTC.

The V and J genes are TRBV9 and TRBJ2-3; 7 bases are a match to TRBD2. The CDR3 has 17 residues. Per the germline V gene, CDR1 is SGDLS and CDR2 is YYNGEE. Trimming removed 4 bases from V and 2 bases from J; junction bases left unmatched: 13. The CDR3, as DNA: TGTGCCAGCAGCCCCACCTGGGTAGCGGGTAACACAGATACGCAGTATTTT. Translating it yields CASSPTWVAGNTDTQYF.

The chain couples TRBV30 to TRBJ1-1; TRBD1 aligns across 7 bases. Germline V lookup: CDR1 GTSNPN, CDR2 SVGIG (reference sequence). Unmatched junction bases numbered 6, after V lost 0 bases and J lost 5 bases. This CDR3 region has 14 residues. The CDR3 loop reads CAWSVTGAWTEAFF. The DNA for the CDR3 is TGTGCCTGGAGTGTAACAGGGGCATGGACTGAAGCTTTCTTT.

The chain couples TRBV6-5 to TRBJ2-1; unclear D gene. This CDR3 region has 15 residues. Trimming shortened V by 5 bases and J by 0 bases, and 11 bases separated the two germline ends. Germline V gene sequence: CDR1 MNHEY, CDR2 SVGAGI. CDR3 amino acids: CASSLGRSSYNEQFF. The CDR3 DNA is TGTGCCAGCAGTCTCGGGCGGAGCTCCTACAATGAGCAGTTCTTC.

The rearrangement links TRBV28 to TRBJ2-3; D uncertain. The germline gives CDR1 MDHEN, CDR2 SYDVKM. V lost 8 bases, J lost 1 base, and 13 bases lay in between. The CDR3 consists of 14 residues. The CDR3 nucleotides are TGTGCCAGCGAAAGGACCTCCGGCACAGATACGCAGTATTTT. It codes for CASERTSGTDTQYF.

This clone has more than one count but fewer than ten. The chain has TRBV14 and TRBJ2-5, with D perhaps TRBD2 (6 bases). V shed 6 bases and J shed 5 bases, with 13 bases lying between them. In germline, CDR1 is SGHDN, CDR2 FVKESK. CDR3 size: 13 residues. CDR3 sequence: CASRGGARETQYF. The CDR3, as DNA: TGTGCCAGCAGAGGAGGGGCGAGGGAGACCCAGTACTTC.

This sequence joins TRBV25-1 and TRBJ2-1, with 9 bases lining up with TRBD2. Germline CDR1 reads MGHDK; CDR2 reads SYGVNS. The V and J ends lost 4 bases and 6 bases, in that order; junction bases with no gene match: 7. The CDR3 spans 15 residues. CDR3 protein: CASSGGGALGNEQFF. In DNA form, the CDR3 reads TGTGCCAGCAGTGGCGGGGGGGCCTTAGGCAATGAGCAGTTCTTC.

The chain combines TRBV9 with TRBJ2-1; 9 bases agree with TRBD2. The V gene's germline CDR1 is SGDLS and CDR2 YYNGEE. Germline trimming cut 5 bases from V and 2 bases from J; bases unmatched to any gene: 5. CDR3 length: 15 amino acids. The CDR3 sequence is CASRPAGGTYNEQFF. For the CDR3, the DNA is TGTGCCAGCAGACCAGCGGGAGGTACCTACAATGAGCAGTTCTTC.

The chain links TRBV10-1 to TRBJ2-3; D might be TRBD2 (5 bases). This CDR3 has 14 residues. Germline assignment: CDR1 WNHNN and CDR2 SYGVQD (reference sequence). The V and J ends lost 9 bases and 6 bases respectively, with 19 bases between them. CDR3 region: CASSTSESADTQYF. The DNA for the CDR3 is TGCGCCAGTTCCACTAGTGAAAGCGCTGATACGCAGTATTTT.

This chain joins TRBV6-5 and TRBJ1-4; a weak D match, TRBD1 (6 bases). The CDR3 consists of 15 residues. Trimming cost V 4 bases and J 7 bases, with 16 bases left between them. Germline V CDR1 and CDR2: MNHEY, SVGAGI. The CDR3 is CASSLGQAVSEKLFF. Written as DNA, the CDR3 is TGTGCCAGCAGTTTGGGACAAGCCGTTAGTGAAAAACTGTTTTTT.

The chain has TRBV6-5 and TRBJ1-5; 8 bases fit TRBD1. Germline V gene lookup returns CDR1 MNHEY and CDR2 SVGAGI. This CDR3 is built from 15 residues. V was pared by 5 bases and J by 6 bases, with 9 bases of the junction left unmatched. The CDR3 reads CASSPLAGGVQPQHF. CDR3 nucleotide sequence: TGTGCCAGCAGTCCTCTTGCAGGGGGCGTTCAGCCCCAGCATTTT.

About this clone: Other DNA sequences in this specimen translate into the identical CDR3. V usage is TRBV18 and J usage is TRBJ2-2; D is unclear. Germline loops: CDR1 KGHSH, CDR2 LQKENI. Trimming left V 3 bases short and J 3 bases short, with 11 bases between. This CDR3 spans 15 amino acids. The CDR3 is CASSPLDPYTGELFF. CDR3 coding DNA: TGTGCCAGCTCACCCCTGGACCCGTACACCGGGGAGCTGTTTTTT.

The rearrangement joins TRBV5-4 to TRBJ2-2; either TRBD1 or TRBD2 may fit D (5 bases each). V gave up 3 bases and J gave up 5 bases, with 14 bases separating them. Germline values: CDR1 SGHNT, CDR2 YYREEE (reference sequence). The CDR3 spans 15 residues. The CDR3 sequence is CASSSWGTATGELFF. As DNA, the CDR3 is TGTGCCAGCAGCTCATGGGGGACCGCTACCGGGGAGCTGTTTTTT.

The chain combines TRBV11-2 with TRBJ2-5; the D is unclear. Trimming left V 3 bases short and J 4 bases short, with 3 bases between. The CDR3 totals 11 residues. The germline gives CDR1 SGHAT, CDR2 FQNNGV. CDR3 region: CASSFTETQYF. The CDR3 region has the DNA TGTGCCAGCAGCTTTACAGAGACCCAGTACTTC.

This clone was counted between two and nine times. Within the sample, other DNA sequences also encode this same CDR3. Written as DNA, the CDR3 is TGTGCCAGCAGTTACTCCGGGGGGATAGGGGGCGGTGGCTACACCTTC. Translating gives CASSYSGGIGGGGYTF. The genes are TRBV6-5 and TRBJ1-2; 7 bases line up with TRBD1. Per germline, CDR1 MNHEY and CDR2 SVGAGI. The CDR3 consists of 16 residues. The V and J ends lost 0 bases and 7 bases, in that order; junction bases with no gene match: 11.

The gene calls are TRBV6-1 and TRBJ1-4, with D uncertain. Looked up from germline, CDR1 is MNHNS and CDR2 is SASEGT. The CDR3 loop spans 14 amino acids. The V gene lost 5 bases and the J gene lost 5 bases, with 12 bases spanning the gap. CDR3 in DNA: TGTGCCAGCAGTCCTCGGGTCGCGAATGAAAAACTGTTTTTT. This encodes CASSPRVANEKLFF.

The gene calls are TRBV10-3 and TRBJ1-1, with D unresolved. This CDR3 has 13 amino acids. CDR1 is ENHRY, CDR2 SYGVKD, per germline. Trimming removed 11 bases at V and 8 bases at J, with 21 bases between. The CDR3 bases are TGTGCCTCCCAAGCAGACGTCTTCGCCGAAGCTTTCTTT. Translating gives CASQADVFAEAFF.

The V and J genes are TRBV7-9 and TRBJ2-1; TRBD2 matches 13 bases. With 1 base clipped from V and 7 bases from J, the junction kept 1 base outside the gene matches. The CDR3 has 15 residues. Germline-derived CDR1 and CDR2 are SEHNR and FQNEAQ (reference sequence). In DNA, the CDR3 is TGTGCCAGCAGCTTAGGGACTAGCGGGAGTAATGAGCAGTTCTTC. Protein product: CASSLGTSGSNEQFF. The full variable domain, rest sourced from reference TRBV7-9 and TRBJ2-1, is DTGVSQNPRHKITKRGQNVTFRCDPISEHNRLYWYRQTLGQGPEFLTYFQNEAQLEKSRLLSDRFSAERPKGSFSTLEIQRTEQGDSAMYLCASSLGTSGSNEQFFGPGTRLTVL.

V usage is TRBV7-2 and J usage is TRBJ2-5; 8 bases are a match to TRBD2. This CDR3 region has 13 residues. The germline gives CDR1 SGHTA, CDR2 FQGNSA. V dropped 3 bases and J dropped 4; count of bases not matched to a gene: 1. The CDR3 here is CASSLSGGETQYF. The CDR3 nucleotides read TGTGCCAGCAGCTTGAGCGGGGGAGAGACCCAGTACTTC.